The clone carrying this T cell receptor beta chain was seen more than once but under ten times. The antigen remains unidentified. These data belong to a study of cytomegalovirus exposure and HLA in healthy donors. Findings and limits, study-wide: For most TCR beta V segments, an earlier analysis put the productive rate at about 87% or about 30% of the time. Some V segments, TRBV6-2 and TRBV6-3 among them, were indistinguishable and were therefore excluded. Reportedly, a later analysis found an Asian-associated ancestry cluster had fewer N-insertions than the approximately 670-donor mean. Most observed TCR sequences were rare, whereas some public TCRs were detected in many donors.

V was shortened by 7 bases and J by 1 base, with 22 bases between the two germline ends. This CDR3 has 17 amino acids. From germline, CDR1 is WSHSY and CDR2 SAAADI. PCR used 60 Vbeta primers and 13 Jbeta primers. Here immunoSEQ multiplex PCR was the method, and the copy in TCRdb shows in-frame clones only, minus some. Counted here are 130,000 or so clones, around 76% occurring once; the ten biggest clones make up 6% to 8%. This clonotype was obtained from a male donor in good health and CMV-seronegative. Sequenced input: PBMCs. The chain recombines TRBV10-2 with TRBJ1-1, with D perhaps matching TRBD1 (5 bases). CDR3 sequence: CASNAASFGQKNTEAFF. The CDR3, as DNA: TGCGCCAGCAATGCGGCCTCTTTTGGACAAAAGAACACTGAAGCTTTCTTT.